This is a list of T cell receptor beta chains from one sample in a study of PD-1 and CTLA-4 blockade in melanoma. The data were produced by immunoSEQ multiplex PCR, yet TCRdb's version contains in-frame clones alone and is incomplete. The table records roughly 21,000 clones, approximately 89% of them present only once. The sequencing here drew on CD8+ T cells from peripheral blood, taken before anti-PD-1 treatment. The receptor set was obtained from a human donor with melanoma. Both conserved end residues are part of each CDR3.

TRBV7-9	TRBJ2-1	15	CASSPNHGSYNEQFF
TRBV6-5	TRBJ1-1	12	CASSRANTEAFF
TRBV29-1	TRBJ1-2	12	CSVEAENYGYTF
TRBV7-6	TRBJ1-2	15	CASSAALGSNYGYTF
TRBV6-2/TRBV6-3	TRBJ2-7	19	CASSSTFTSGGTRSYEQYF
TRBV5-5	TRBJ2-2	15	CASSFAQGKSGELFF
TRBV27	TRBJ2-7	13	CASSLRDGYEQYF
TRBV27	TRBJ1-1	15	CASRLSQGGSTEAFF
TRBV5-6	TRBJ1-1	13	CASSLEGHTEAFF
TRBV2	TRBJ1-3	14	CASSGTDTGNTIYF
TRBV2	TRBJ1-5	16	CASSGEVGGGNQPQHF
TRBV23-1	TRBJ2-7	18	CASSQSGSSGGYSYEQYF
TRBV11-2	TRBJ2-3	16	CASSLGYSSSTDTQYF
TRBV29-1	TRBJ2-7	15	CSVEQPGQWGYEQYF
TRBV6-5	TRBJ2-3	15	CASSYKLGGADTQYF
TRBV27	TRBJ2-3	13	CAARRGVGDTQYF
TRBV28	TRBJ1-1	17	CASSFGTPRDREAEAFF
TRBV7-6	TRBJ2-1	11	CASSRNNEQFF
TRBV19	TRBJ2-2	14	CASTPGGDTGELFF
TRBV9	TRBJ1-1	14	CASSPAGPYTEAFF
TRBV4-2	TRBJ2-1	14	CASGHGETNDEQFF
TRBV7-3	TRBJ1-1	12	CASSLGSTEAFF
TRBV24-1	TRBJ2-2	16	CATSDPGTGNTGELFF
TRBV4-1	TRBJ1-1	14	CASSQDAEYTEAFF
TRBV25-1	TRBJ2-6	15	CASSERDSGANVLTF
TRBV5-1	TRBJ2-5	17	CASSFQIGDSHQETQYF
TRBV4-2	TRBJ2-3	15	CASSQGQGARDTQYF
TRBV7-2	TRBJ2-2	12	CASSRYTGELFF
TRBV4-2	TRBJ2-2	15	CASSQGPMGIGELFF
TRBV27	TRBJ1-6	16	CASSLRLSSYNSPLHF